Presented here are 24 T cell receptor beta chains from one specimen sequenced in a study of beta chain features in type 1 diabetes (dated by TCRdb to between 2018 and 2020). Receptor libraries were prepared by the immunoSEQ multiplex PCR assay. The entire isolated RNA was reverse transcribed using the High Capacity cDNA Reverse Transcription Kit, and thus expressed TCRB transcripts were sequenced. TCRdb re-hosts the immuneACCESS table, in-frame sequences only. Its copies lack some clones; in the studies checked, an unresolved V gene accounts for under half of them, and the cause for the rest is not known. Here the sample has a few hundred thousand clones; approximately 13% occur a single time. Of the sample, 0.03% to 0.04% falls within the top ten clones. Sequenced sample: naive CD4+ T cells from blood. This specimen's cell subset or site label, interpreted: true naive CD4+ T cells. These receptors were obtained from a young man in good health.

This chain connects TRBV30 to TRBJ2-5, with D tentatively TRBD1 or TRBD2 (5 bases each). The germline CDR1 and CDR2 sequences are GTSNPN and SVGIG (reference sequence). This CDR3 comprises 14 residues. Trimming took 0 bases from V and 5 from J, leaving 13 bases between them. CDR3 protein: CAWSVAAWGETQYF. In nucleotides, the CDR3 is TGTGCCTGGAGTGTAGCGGCGTGGGGGGAGACCCAGTACTTC.

This clone has only a few counts. J is TRBJ1-3 and V is TRBV30; no clear D gene. This CDR3 has 15 residues. Looked up from germline, CDR1 is GTSNPN and CDR2 is SVGIG (reference sequence). V lost 3 bases and J lost 0, with 12 bases in between. The CDR3 sequence: CAWSPTAGSGNTIYF. The DNA of the CDR3 is TGTGCCTGGAGCCCGACGGCCGGCTCTGGAAACACCATATATTTT.

The chain employs TRBV7-2 and TRBJ2-7; 8 positions match TRBD1. Germline trimming cut 6 bases from V and 4 bases from J; bases unmatched to any gene: 5. The germline gives CDR1 SGHTA, CDR2 FQGNSA. This CDR3 has 13 amino acids. CDR3 in amino acids: CASRGQVTYEQYF. The DNA of the CDR3 is TGTGCCAGCAGGGGACAGGTAACGTACGAGCAGTACTTC. Variable domain in full (rest from reference TRBV7-2 and TRBJ2-7): GAGVSQSPSNKVTEKGKDVELRCDPISGHTALYWYRQSLGQGLEFLIYFQGNSAPDKSGLPSDRFSAERTGGSVSTLTIQRTQQEDSAVYLCASRGQVTYEQYFGPGTRLTVT.

The CDR3 spells CAISVTFLVGNEQFF. The CDR3 nucleotides are TGTGCCATCAGCGTGACTTTTCTAGTCGGCAATGAGCAGTTCTTC. The rearrangement joins TRBV10-3 to TRBJ2-1; D call uncertain. V was pared by 6 bases and J by 6 bases, with 18 bases between. CDR1 is ENHRY, CDR2 SYGVKD, per germline. This CDR3 spans 15 amino acids.

The gene calls are TRBV27 and TRBJ1-1; no firm D call. The length of the CDR3 is 14 residues. Germline V gene sequence: CDR1 MNHEY, CDR2 SMNVEV (reference sequence). V was shortened by 2 bases and J by 8 bases, with 15 bases between the two germline ends. This chain's CDR3 is CASSLKVRGSEAFF. CDR3 bases: TGTGCCAGCAGTTTAAAGGTCCGGGGATCGGAAGCTTTCTTT.

The chain has TRBV5-1 and TRBJ1-2, with D unclear. V was trimmed by 5 bases and J by 0 bases, leaving 11 bases between them. This CDR3 has 14 residues. The V gene's germline CDR1 is SGHRS and CDR2 YFSETQ. The CDR3: CASRLASTNYGYTF. CDR3 DNA: TGCGCCAGCAGGCTGGCCAGCACTAACTATGGCTACACCTTC.

This clone was recorded a few times. The chain links TRBV7-9 to TRBJ2-5; D unresolved. V lost 5 bases and J 1 base, leaving 11 bases between the germline ends. From germline, CDR1 is SEHNR and CDR2 FQNEAQ (reference sequence). The CDR3 loop spans 14 amino acids. CDR3 nucleotides: TGTGCCAGCAGCGGAACCGGGTCCCAAGAGACCCAGTACTTC. Translated, it gives CASSGTGSQETQYF.

In DNA form, the CDR3 reads TGTGCCAGCAGCCCCGGACAGTATGGCTACACCTTC. This encodes CASSPGQYGYTF. The chain recombines TRBV7-2 with TRBJ1-2; D might be TRBD1 (6 bases). The CDR3 has 12 residues. Germline V CDR1 and CDR2: SGHTA, FQGNSA. V gave up 5 bases and J gave up 5 bases, with 9 bases separating them.

In this sample, this clone turned up a few times. The J gene is TRBJ1-1, the V gene TRBV4-1; D unresolved. The V and J ends lost 5 bases and 1 base respectively, with 8 bases between them. Germline V gives CDR1 MGHRA, CDR2 YSYEKL. This CDR3 spans 13 amino acids. The DNA of the CDR3 is TGCGCCAGCAGCAAACAAGAGAACACTGAAGCTTTCTTT. Translation: CASSKQENTEAFF.

This clone was observed a few times. The chain couples TRBV6-5 to TRBJ2-5; D is unresolved. This CDR3 has 14 residues. Germline V gives CDR1 MNHEY, CDR2 SVGAGI. V lost 2 bases and J lost 2, with 9 bases in between. Here the CDR3 DNA reads TGTGCCAGCAGTTACGCTCGGAAACAAGAGACCCAGTACTTC. It yields the protein CASSYARKQETQYF.

The CDR3 coding sequence is TGTGCCAGCAGTTTATCCCCGACAGTCACCGGGGAGCTGTTTTTT. Residues: CASSLSPTVTGELFF. V gene TRBV27 combines with J gene TRBJ2-2; D might be TRBD1 (5 bases). Germline V lookup: CDR1 MNHEY, CDR2 SMNVEV (reference sequence). The CDR3 length is 15 residues. The ends were cut back, 0 bases at V and 4 bases at J, with 9 bases in the middle.

The chain combines TRBV15 with TRBJ2-5, with TRBD1 as a possible D gene (6 bases). V lost 0 bases and J 2 bases, leaving 10 bases between the germline ends. The V gene's germline CDR1 is LNHNV and CDR2 YYDKDF (reference sequence). The CDR3 consists of 15 residues. The CDR3 DNA is TGTGCCACCAGCAGAGATCGGGACACTCAAGAGACCCAGTACTTC. Amino acids: CATSRDRDTQETQYF.

CDR3 region: CASSLSGTTNDEQFF. As DNA, the CDR3 is TGCGCCAGCAGCCTGAGCGGGACCACGAACGATGAGCAGTTCTTC. The chain links TRBV5-1 to TRBJ2-1; 7 bases are shared with TRBD2. The J segment lost 8 bases and the V segment lost 4 bases, leaving 12 bases of the junction unmatched. Germline-derived CDR1 and CDR2 are SGHRS and YFSETQ. This CDR3 has 15 amino acids.

Only a few counts were recorded for this clone. Different DNA sequences within this sample yield the same CDR3. The chain joins TRBV5-1 to TRBJ2-5; D uncertain. CDR3 length: 12 amino acids. Germline CDR1 reads SGHRS; CDR2 reads YFSETQ. Deletions cut 0 bases from V and 1 base from J, with 1 base between. The CDR3, as DNA: TGCGCCAGCAGCTTGGCCCAAGAGACCCAGTACTTC. Translating gives CASSLAQETQYF.

This clone was seen a handful of times. The rearrangement uses TRBV7-9 and TRBJ2-2, with D perhaps given as TRBD1 or TRBD2 (5 bases each). The germline V gene has CDR1 SEHNR and CDR2 FQNEAQ (reference sequence). Trimming stripped 5 bases from V and 4 bases from J, with 20 bases between. The CDR3 runs to 17 residues. CDR3 sequence: CASSPPGPGSGTGELFF. CDR3 DNA: TGTGCCAGCAGCCCGCCGGGACCCGGGTCGGGCACCGGGGAGCTGTTTTTT.

This clone has more than one count but fewer than ten. The rearrangement uses TRBV7-3 and TRBJ2-7, with TRBD1 matching 8 bases. This CDR3 contains 15 residues. Per germline, CDR1 SGHTA and CDR2 FQGTGA. Trimming took 7 bases from V and 1 from J; bases not matched to a gene: 9. CDR3 amino acids: CASTMGQVFSYEQYV. Written as DNA, the CDR3 is TGTGCCAGCACCATGGGACAGGTCTTTTCCTACGAGCAGTACGTC.

The chain employs TRBV11-2 and TRBJ2-1, with 9 bases aligning to TRBD2. The junction had 13 bases not matched to a gene; V was cut back by 0 bases and J by 4 bases. The CDR3 length is 19 residues. Germline V gives CDR1 SGHAT, CDR2 FQNNGV. The CDR3 loop reads CASSLDRISGRYLYNEQFF. The CDR3 nucleotides read TGTGCCAGCAGCTTAGATAGGATCAGCGGGAGGTACCTATACAATGAGCAGTTCTTC.

The gene calls are TRBV13 and TRBJ1-2; no clear D gene. V lost 0 bases and J lost 1, with 6 bases in between. The CDR3 length is 14 residues. Germline lookup yields CDR1 PRHDT and CDR2 FYEKMQ (reference sequence). As DNA, the CDR3 is TGTGCCAGCAGCTTAGGCGGATATAACTATGGCTACACCTTC. It codes for CASSLGGYNYGYTF.

This chain uses TRBV29-1 with TRBJ1-2, with a tentative D call TRBD1 (6 bases). V lost 5 bases, J lost 8 bases, and 12 bases lay in between. The CDR3 sequence is 11 residues long. CDR1 SQVTM and CDR2 ANQGSEA come from the germline V gene. DNA for the CDR3: TGCAGCGTTTACAACAGGGTCGGCTACACCTTC. This sequence encodes CSVYNRVGYTF.

The chain couples TRBV2 to TRBJ2-2, with 10 bases matching TRBD2. Germline trimming cut 2 bases from V and 6 bases from J; bases unmatched to any gene: 3. CDR3 length: 15 amino acids. The germline gives CDR1 SNHLY, CDR2 FYNNEI. CDR3 DNA: TGTGCCAGCAGTGAACTGGGACTAGCGTCCGGGGAGCTGTTTTTT. Amino acids: CASSELGLASGELFF.

In this sample, this clone turned up a few times. The chain combines TRBV5-1 with TRBJ1-1, with a weak D call TRBD1 (5 bases). This CDR3 contains 15 residues. CDR1 is SGHRS and CDR2 is YFSETQ in the germline V gene. V was trimmed by 4 bases and J by 1 base, leaving 14 bases between them. The CDR3 DNA is TGCGCCAGCAGCATTCAGGGCGGGGAGAACACTGAAGCTTTCTTT. It codes for CASSIQGGENTEAFF.

The table lists this clone with a few counts. This rearrangement joins TRBV5-6 to TRBJ1-1; TRBD1 matches at 8 bases. After removal of 1 base from V and 6 bases from J, the junction contained 8 bases not matched to a gene. Germline V lookup: CDR1 SGHDT, CDR2 YYEEEE. The CDR3 totals 15 residues. DNA of the CDR3: TGTGCCAGCAGCTTGCCAGGACAGGGTTATCCTGAAGCTTTCTTT. Its translation: CASSLPGQGYPEAFF. Complete variable domain (other parts from reference TRBV5-6 and TRBJ1-1): DAGVTQSPTHLIKTRGQQVTLRCSPKSGHDTVSWYQQALGQGPQFIFQYYEEEERQRGNFPDRFSGHQFPNYSSELNVNALLLGDSALYLCASSLPGQGYPEAFFGQGTRLTVV.

This chain joins TRBV4-3 and TRBJ2-3, with 8 positions matching TRBD2. The CDR3 sequence is 17 residues long. With V trimmed by 2 bases and J by 6 bases, 13 bases remained unmatched. CDR1 and CDR2 (germline): LGHNA, YSLEER. The CDR3 nucleotides are TGCGCCAGCAGCCAACCTCGGGCCAGCGGGAGATCGGATACGCAGTATTTT. It codes for CASSQPRASGRSDTQYF.

The CDR3 sequence is CAWSVLSGDTDTQYF. Written as DNA, the CDR3 is TGTGCCTGGAGTGTATTATCCGGGGACACAGATACGCAGTATTTT. V and J are TRBV30 and TRBJ2-3; D might be TRBD2 (5 bases). Looked up from germline, CDR1 is GTSNPN and CDR2 is SVGIG (reference sequence). The V end was cut by 0 bases, the J end by 2 bases, with 12 bases between. This CDR3 contains 15 residues.